These 20 T cell receptor beta chains were sequenced from one sample in a study of a mutant IDH1 vaccine in newly diagnosed glioma. The time point: week 35, safety follow-up. Each vaccine dose was 300 ug of mutant IDH1 20-mer peptide, with topical imiquimod. No antigen is known for these receptors. Assay: immunoSEQ multiplex PCR; the TCRdb copy retains only in-frame clones and omits some. This table holds just over 65,000 clones, around 82% found once. This specimen consisted of PBMCs, obtained from a glioma patient whose treatment included an IDH1 peptide vaccine. These receptor sequences come from a man between 18 and 35 years old with glioma.

The CDR3 reads CASSSPSGTPTYEQYF. The CDR3 DNA sequence: TGTGCCAGCTCATCTCCCTCCGGGACACCCACCTACGAGCAGTACTTC. This chain joins TRBV18 and TRBJ2-7; D perhaps matches TRBD1 (6 bases). The CDR3 contains 16 residues. V was clipped by 5 bases and J by 2 bases, with 19 bases between them. Germline CDR1 and CDR2: KGHSH and LQKENI. The full variable domain, with the rest looked up from reference TRBV18 and TRBJ2-7, is NAGVMQNPRHLVRRRGQEARLRCSPMKGHSHVYWYRQLPEEGLKFMVYLQKENIIDESGMPKERFSAEFPKEGPSILRIQQVVRGDSAAYFCASSSPSGTPTYEQYFGPGTRLTVT.

The chain couples TRBV6-5 to TRBJ1-6; D unclear. This CDR3 region has 15 residues. V lost 1 base, J lost 14 bases, and 18 bases lay in between. The V gene's germline CDR1 is MNHEY and CDR2 SVGAGI. The CDR3 DNA reads TGTGCCAGCAGTTACTACCAGGCCCCCCTATCGTCCCTCCACTTT. This encodes CASSYYQAPLSSLHF.

This clone was counted a single time. This sequence joins TRBV28 and TRBJ1-2; perhaps TRBD1 as D (5 bases). V was pared by 8 bases and J by 3 bases, with 10 bases between. The length of the CDR3 is 12 residues. Germline CDR1 and CDR2: MDHEN and SYDVKM. The CDR3 region has the DNA TGTGCCAGCGATCCAGGGTACTATGGCTACACCTTC. Translated: CASDPGYYGYTF.

The gene calls are TRBV4-2 and TRBJ2-3; 9 nucleotides agree with TRBD2. Germline CDR1 and CDR2: LGHNA and YNFKEQ. This CDR3 region has 17 residues. After removal of 4 bases from V and 1 base from J, the junction contained 9 bases not matched to a gene. CDR3 DNA: TGTGCCAGCAGCCCGTGGGGGGCTAGCGGGGGCACAGATACGCAGTATTTT. Translating it yields CASSPWGASGGTDTQYF.

The chain couples TRBV15 to TRBJ2-1; D may correspond to TRBD1 or TRBD2 (5 bases each). The V end lost 3 bases, the J end lost 2 bases, and 11 bases lay between the germline ends. This CDR3 region has 15 residues. Germline values: CDR1 LNHNV, CDR2 YYDKDF (reference sequence). The CDR3 nucleotides read TGTGCCACCAGCAGGGACGGGGACCCCTACAATGAGCAGTTCTTC. Its protein is CATSRDGDPYNEQFF.

The J gene is TRBJ1-2, the V gene TRBV7-9, with TRBD1 identical over 8 bases. CDR1 and CDR2 from the germline V gene are SEHNR and FQNEAQ (reference sequence). This CDR3 spans 14 amino acids. J gave up 4 bases and V 4 bases, and 5 bases lay outside the gene matches. CDR3 DNA: TGTGCCAGCAGCTCGGACAGGGACATCTATGGCTACACCTTC. Amino acid sequence: CASSSDRDIYGYTF.

This clone was found once. This rearrangement joins TRBV19 to TRBJ2-6; D is undetermined. Germline assignment: CDR1 LNHDA and CDR2 SQIVND (reference sequence). The CDR3 contains 15 residues. Trimming cost V 3 bases and J 0 bases, with 6 bases left between them. CDR3 sequence: CASSIMSSGANVLTF. In DNA, the CDR3 is TGTGCCAGTAGTATTATGAGCTCTGGGGCCAACGTCCTGACTTTC.

The J gene is TRBJ1-2, the V gene TRBV6-6; possible D gene TRBD1, 5 bases. From germline, CDR1 is MNHNY and CDR2 SVGAGI (reference sequence). With 0 bases removed from V and 4 bases from J, the gap between germline ends came to 12 bases. The CDR3 spans 15 residues. This CDR3 reads CASSYSPMRGYGYTF. The CDR3 DNA is TGTGCCAGCAGTTACTCCCCCATGAGGGGCTATGGCTACACCTTC.

The chain employs TRBV5-4 and TRBJ2-1; D is unresolved. V lost 3 bases to trimming and J lost 7 bases, with 11 bases between them. The CDR3 extends over 13 amino acids. Germline CDR1 and CDR2: SGHNT and YYREEE (reference sequence). The CDR3 here is CASSWDNPNEQFF. The DNA for the CDR3 is TGTGCCAGCAGCTGGGATAACCCTAATGAGCAGTTCTTC.

The chain couples TRBV5-1 to TRBJ2-7; no clear D. Germline V CDR1 and CDR2: SGHRS, YFSETQ. The V end was cut by 2 bases, the J end by 6 bases, with 6 bases between. The CDR3 loop spans 11 amino acids. The CDR3 loop reads CASSFKGEQYF. The DNA of the CDR3 is TGCGCCAGCAGCTTTAAGGGCGAGCAGTACTTC.

The gene calls are TRBV19 and TRBJ2-1, with D maybe TRBD2 (7 bases). The CDR3 sequence is 17 residues long. V lost 0 bases and J 6 bases, leaving 18 bases between the germline ends. Germline CDR1 LNHDA, CDR2 SQIVND (reference sequence). The chain's CDR3 is CASSIDGPRGPLNEQFF. CDR3 DNA: TGTGCCAGTAGTATAGATGGGCCGCGGGGGCCCCTCAATGAGCAGTTCTTC.

The V gene is TRBV2, the J gene TRBJ1-2; D might be TRBD1 (6 bases). The CDR3 spans 13 residues. Germline V gene data show CDR1 as SNHLY and CDR2 as FYNNEI. Trimming shortened V by 5 bases and J by 4 bases, and 11 bases separated the two germline ends. The DNA for the CDR3 is TGTGCCAGCAGTACAGGGTCTCCCTATGGCTACACCTTC. As protein: CASSTGSPYGYTF. The whole variable domain, remainder taken from reference TRBV2 and TRBJ1-2, is EPEVTQTPSHQVTQMGQEVILRCVPISNHLYFYWYRQILGQKVEFLVSFYNNEISEKSEIFDDQFSVERPDGSNFTLKIRSTKLEDSAMYFCASSTGSPYGYTFGSGTRLTVV.

The table lists this clone with a count of one. The gene calls are TRBV7-8 and TRBJ1-2; D gene unclear. This CDR3 is 12 amino acids long. Germline assignment: CDR1 SGHVS and CDR2 FQNEAQ. Trimming took off 8 bases at V and 0 bases at J, with 7 bases between the two ends. The CDR3 DNA is TGTGCCAGCTCTTTCACTAACTATGGCTACACCTTC. Translated: CASSFTNYGYTF.

In its sample, this clone ranks as large. The genes are TRBV7-9 and TRBJ1-4; maybe TRBD1 (6 bases). The CDR3 spans 15 residues. Trimming pared 1 base from V and 4 bases from J, leaving 10 bases between. The germline V gene encodes CDR1 SEHNR and CDR2 FQNEAQ (reference sequence). Here the CDR3 reads CASSLGSGHNEKLFF. The CDR3 DNA reads TGTGCCAGCAGCTTAGGGTCGGGACATAATGAAAAACTGTTTTTT.

The V call is TRBV9, the J call TRBJ2-3; either TRBD1 or TRBD2 may supply D (5 bases each). V dropped 0 bases and J dropped 4 bases, with 15 bases sitting between them. Germline loops: CDR1 SGDLS, CDR2 YYNGEE. This CDR3 comprises 16 residues. CDR3 region: CASSVGASRVADTQYF. In DNA, the CDR3 is TGTGCCAGCAGCGTAGGGGCTAGCAGGGTCGCAGATACGCAGTATTTT.

V and J are TRBV4-2 and TRBJ1-4; possibly TRBD1 for D (6 bases). V lost 6 bases and J lost 8, with 25 bases in between. Per the germline V gene, CDR1 is LGHNA and CDR2 is YNFKEQ. The CDR3 length is 17 residues. CDR3 region: CASRTRAGTGQGEKLFF. The CDR3 DNA reads as TGTGCCAGCAGGACCAGGGCCGGGACGGGCCAGGGGGAAAAACTGTTTTTT.

The chain links TRBV19 to TRBJ2-1, with no clear D. Trimming took off 3 bases at V and 5 bases at J, with 11 bases between the two ends. CDR3 length: 14 residues. From germline, CDR1 is LNHDA and CDR2 SQIVND (reference sequence). The CDR3 sequence is CASSIRTPNNEQFF. The CDR3 DNA follows: TGTGCCAGTAGTATTCGGACGCCTAACAATGAGCAGTTCTTC.

The gene calls are TRBV7-3 and TRBJ1-2, with 8 bases aligning to TRBD1. Trimming at V came to 5 bases and at J to 4 bases, leaving 6 bases not matched to a gene. This CDR3 has 14 residues. The V gene's germline CDR1 is SGHTA and CDR2 FQGTGA. The CDR3 region is CASSPRGTGYGYTF. The CDR3 DNA follows: TGTGCCAGCAGCCCCCGGGGGACAGGCTATGGCTACACCTTC.

The genes are TRBV7-9 and TRBJ1-2; D is uncertain. From germline, CDR1 is SEHNR and CDR2 FQNEAQ (reference sequence). Deletions cut 0 bases from V and 0 bases from J, with 8 bases between. The CDR3 runs to 15 residues. CDR3 sequence reads: CASSLAGVTNYGYTF. In nucleotides, the CDR3 is TGTGCCAGCAGCTTAGCCGGCGTGACTAACTATGGCTACACCTTC.

This clone was seen a few times. The chain recombines TRBV30 with TRBJ1-4; the D gene is possibly TRBD1 (6 bases). Trimming removed 3 bases from V and 3 bases from J, with 14 bases in between. This CDR3 has 15 residues. Germline CDR1 GTSNPN, CDR2 SVGIG (reference sequence). CDR3 in amino acids: CAWRQGNFANEKLFF. The DNA for the CDR3 is TGTGCCTGGAGACAGGGTAACTTTGCTAATGAAAAACTGTTTTTT.